These 3 T cell receptor beta chains were all obtained from the same sample, sequenced in a study of cytomegalovirus exposure and HLA in healthy donors listed by TCRdb under 2017. Libraries were constructed by the immunoSEQ multiplex PCR assay. A mixture of 60 forward primers for TCR Vbeta segments and 13 reverse primers for TCR Jbeta segments was used in the multiplex PCR. The source is immuneACCESS, and TCRdb retained only in-frame sequences with V and J called. Part of the clones is not carried over; for the studies checked, unresolved V genes explain less than half of this, and the remainder is unexplained. Within this sample are about 160,000 clones, with around 84% of them counted one time only. The ten most abundant clones make up less than 2% of the sample. Material for sequencing was PBMCs. All receptors derive from a man aged 18 to 35 in good health and CMV-seronegative.

CDR3 residues: CASSLEPENTEAFF. CDR3 in DNA: TGTGCCAGCAGCTTGGAACCAGAGAACACTGAAGCTTTCTTT. The gene calls are TRBV5-4 and TRBJ1-1; D gene ambiguous. In germline, CDR1 is SGHNT, CDR2 YYREEE (reference sequence). The V and J ends lost 0 bases and 1 base respectively, with 7 bases between them. This CDR3 region has 14 residues.

The chain is built from TRBV11-2 and TRBJ1-1, with 8 bases identical to TRBD1. This CDR3 has 14 amino acids. The V gene's germline CDR1 is SGHAT and CDR2 FQNNGV. V shed 3 bases, J shed 4 bases, and the junction held 4 bases outside the gene matches. The CDR3 sequence is CASSLGTGPTEAFF. DNA for the CDR3: TGTGCCAGCAGCTTGGGGACAGGACCCACTGAAGCTTTCTTT. The full variable domain, with the rest looked up from reference TRBV11-2 and TRBJ1-1, is EAGVAQSPRYKIIEKRQSVAFWCNPISGHATLYWYQQILGQGPKLLIQFQNNGVVDDSQLPKDRFSAERLKGVDSTLKIQPAKLEDSAVYLCASSLGTGPTEAFFGQGTRLTVV.

The chain links TRBV2 to TRBJ2-5; the D is unclear. The CDR3 extends over 14 amino acids. Germline V gene sequence: CDR1 SNHLY, CDR2 FYNNEI. V was clipped by 10 bases and J by 4 bases, with 19 bases between them. The CDR3 loop reads CATDAGSYGETQYF. DNA of the CDR3: TGTGCCACCGACGCCGGGTCCTACGGAGAGACCCAGTACTTC.